The entry that follows covers one T cell receptor (beta chain) sequence. Its antigen target is currently unknown. No clone much larger than this one lies a single base away; base qualities are absent. All donors were healthy Caucasians. Three pairs of female monozygotic twins, all aged about 18 to 29 years, made up the twin cohort. Peripheral blood mononuclear cells were the source from which RNA for the TCR libraries was isolated. The library was produced with 5' RACE. The sample was run on an Illumina HiSeq 2000. Template switching introduced a universal primer binding site; the final cDNA contained a unique molecular identifier, enabling accurate counting of TCR cDNA molecules. Specific primers in the conserved constant-segment region were used to synthesize first-strand cDNA for TCR alpha and beta chains. To control for contamination, each cDNA library was double barcoded with a SMART-Mk sample barcode plus Illumina barcodes. TruSeq adapter sequences, together with Illumina sample barcodes, were added in two successive PCR steps. The TCR alpha and beta cDNA libraries were sequenced on the Illumina HiSeq platform using custom primers. Per the original workflow: Unique molecular identifiers were extracted from raw reads with MiGEC, and CDR3 positions were determined with MiXCR. For each individual, recombination models were inferred using an EM algorithm with the repgenHMM and IGoR tools. The tcR package in R was used for shared clonotype analysis, with sharing normalized by the product of cloneset sizes. To study raw recombination without the effects of thymic and clonal selection, out-of-frame nonproductive sequences were analyzed. TCRdb's own reprocessing of the public reads used fastp at Q25 and MiXCR and kept productive beta chains. Each CDR3 protein gets just one entry, which takes the most common genes and DNA from the rows behind it. The V and J calls and clone size are TCRdb's, not the authors'. Across this sample there are nearly 900,000 distinct CDR3 sequences, with 10% to 15% seen only once. The top ten clonotypes cover 1.5% to 2% of the sample.

The sample is drawn from a study of identical twins (dated by TCRdb to about 2016). Background on the whole study: To test whether fetal clonotypes persist, this study deep-sequenced TCR alpha and beta repertoires from monozygotic twins, from unrelated adults of various ages, and from cord blood. Replicate twin experiments were performed at different times using different library preparation protocols to rule out contamination.

The CDR3 contains 13 residues, cysteine and phenylalanine counted. Only the CDR3 DNA stays, 39 bases, in frame from base 1. V loses 7 bases of germline sequence and J loses 3 bases, and the interval between the two ends is 12 bases. Here is what the overall study found, with its caveats: The excess sharing between twins in beta out-of-frame sequences was weaker because fewer shared sequences reduced the signal-to-noise ratio. Compared with coincidental sharing between unrelated individuals, out-of-frame TCR alpha sequences shared between twins showed an excess of sequences with low generation probability. Fewer insertions were carried by abundant cord blood beta clonotypes, a similar but weaker trend appeared in young adult naive repertoires, and no such trend appeared in memory repertoires. Out-of-frame TCR alpha sharing in monozygotic twins was systematically underestimated by recombination models, whereas sharing between unrelated individuals was in agreement with the recombination models. Zero-insertion analyses could be partly confounded by invariant T cells such as MAIT and iNKT, although diverse VJ usage argued against such confounding for most clonotypes. Conclusions relied on cross-sectional statistical analysis, since the same donors could not be followed over many years.

This sample was also put to use in a study of yellow fever vaccine responses in identical twins. The second publication reports: According to the authors, the vaccine-induced T cell response in identical twins seemed to be partly convergent and partly specific to each individual. The study precisely tracked vaccine-responding T cell clones in identical twins.

The clonotype comes from a woman in her late teens or twenties in good health. The sequenced material came from PBMCs. The chain is made from TRBV12-3 or TRBV12-4 and TRBJ1-1; the D segment could be TRBD1, given 6 matching bases. The DNA sequence reads TGTGCCAGCACCGACAGGATCTACACTGAAGCTTTCTTT. Its amino acids are CASTDRIYTEAFF.